The next 4 T cell receptor beta chains were all read from a single sample in a study of regulatory T cells in long-lasting Graves disease. Time point indicated: newly diagnosed GD, antithyroid drugs for less than 3 months. The TCR library was prepared using RNA isolated from PBMCs. Sequencing libraries for TCR beta were prepared with iRepertoire HTBI primers and Arm-PCR of CDR3 regions. One entry per CDR3 protein results from TCRdb running MiXCR on the multiplex PCR reads. The sample contains about 470,000 distinct CDR3 sequences, just under 15% of which appear only once. The data were also submitted as part of a second study, on T cells in Graves' hyperthyroidism and ophthalmopathy.

The input for sequencing was peripheral blood mononuclear cells (PBMCs), taken at new diagnosis, from a patient treated with antithyroid drugs. The receptors come from a woman younger than 45 with Graves disease.

This clonotype has ten or more counts. The genes are TRBV5-1 and TRBJ2-1; tentative D call: TRBD2 (6 bases). Trimming stripped 2 bases from V and 3 bases from J, with 15 bases between. The CDR3 has 16 amino acids. In germline, CDR1 is SGHRS, CDR2 YFSETQ. The CDR3 DNA sequence: TGCGCCAGCAGCTTAATAGCGGCCACCAACTACAATGAGCAGTTCTTC. Its protein is CASSLIAATNYNEQFF.

This clonotype was recorded at least ten times. The chain is built from TRBV7-3 and TRBJ2-1, with TRBD1 identical over 8 bases. Germline lookup yields CDR1 SGHTA and CDR2 FQGTGA. This CDR3 is built from 16 residues. Germline trimming cut 1 base from V and 3 bases from J; bases unmatched to any gene: 5. For the CDR3, the DNA is TGTGCCAGCAGCTTAAGCCCAGGGGGCAACTACAATGAGCAGTTCTTC. It specifies CASSLSPGGNYNEQFF.

This clonotype has more than one count but fewer than ten. The genes are TRBV4-1 and TRBJ2-7; perhaps TRBD2 as D (6 bases). This CDR3 has 17 amino acids. V lost 0 bases and J lost 3, with 18 bases in between. Germline loops: CDR1 MGHRA, CDR2 YSYEKL. CDR3 sequence (DNA): TGCGCCAGCAGCCAAGAGGGACTCCGGGACCTTAGCTACGAGCAGTACTTC. It is translated as CASSQEGLRDLSYEQYF.

This clonotype was found many times. The genes are TRBV5-1 and TRBJ2-7; TRBD2 aligns across 7 bases. There are 15 residues in the CDR3. Per the germline V gene, CDR1 is SGHRS and CDR2 is YFSETQ. The junction had 10 bases not matched to a gene; V was cut back by 5 bases and J by 2 bases. DNA for the CDR3: TGCGCCAGCAGGACGGCAGCGGGAAAGACCTACGAGCAGTACTTC. Encoded protein: CASRTAAGKTYEQYF.